This paragraph reports one TCR beta chain. Its matching antigen is unknown. The entry originates in a study of cytomegalovirus exposure and HLA in healthy donors. The CDR3 runs 15 residues. Germline V gives CDR1 SGDLS, CDR2 YYNGEE. Trimming took 3 bases from V and 4 from J, leaving 13 bases between them. Study findings and constraints: TRBV6-2, TRBV6-3 and some other V segments were unresolvable in 87-base-pair reads.

Both 60 Vbeta primers and 13 Jbeta primers went into the PCR. Assay: immunoSEQ multiplex PCR; the TCRdb copy retains only in-frame clones and omits some. The sample comprises 200,000 to 250,000 clones, roughly 80% of which are singletons, and around 2.8% rests with the top ten. The sequencing input was PBMCs. This clonotype was obtained from a man younger than 40 in good health and CMV-seronegative. The chain carries TRBV9 and TRBJ2-2; perhaps TRBD2 as D (6 bases). CDR3 nucleotides: TGTGCCAGCAGCGGCGCGTCGACTAGCACCGGGGAGCTGTTTTTT. Protein: CASSGASTSTGELFF.